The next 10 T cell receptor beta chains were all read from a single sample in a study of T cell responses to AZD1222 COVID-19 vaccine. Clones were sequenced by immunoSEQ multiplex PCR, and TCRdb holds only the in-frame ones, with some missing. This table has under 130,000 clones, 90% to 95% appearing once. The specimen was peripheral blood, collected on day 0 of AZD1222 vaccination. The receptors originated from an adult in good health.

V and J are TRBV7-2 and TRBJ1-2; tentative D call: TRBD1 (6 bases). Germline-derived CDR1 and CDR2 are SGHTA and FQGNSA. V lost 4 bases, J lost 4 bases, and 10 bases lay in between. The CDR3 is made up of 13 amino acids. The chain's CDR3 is CASSSRQVYGYTF. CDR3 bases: TGTGCCAGCAGCTCCCGACAGGTCTATGGCTACACCTTC.

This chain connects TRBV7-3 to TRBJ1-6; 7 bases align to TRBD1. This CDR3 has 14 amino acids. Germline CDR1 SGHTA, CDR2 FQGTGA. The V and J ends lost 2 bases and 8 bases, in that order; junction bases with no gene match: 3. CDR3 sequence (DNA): TGTGCCAGCAGCTTAGGAGGGGGCTATTCACCCCTCCACTTT. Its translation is CASSLGGGYSPLHF.

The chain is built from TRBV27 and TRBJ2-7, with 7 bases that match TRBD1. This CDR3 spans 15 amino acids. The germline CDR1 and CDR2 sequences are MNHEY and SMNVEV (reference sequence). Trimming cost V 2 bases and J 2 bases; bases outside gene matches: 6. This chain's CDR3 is CASSLKGAPTYEQYF. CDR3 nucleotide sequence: TGTGCCAGCAGTTTAAAGGGGGCCCCAACCTACGAGCAGTACTTC.

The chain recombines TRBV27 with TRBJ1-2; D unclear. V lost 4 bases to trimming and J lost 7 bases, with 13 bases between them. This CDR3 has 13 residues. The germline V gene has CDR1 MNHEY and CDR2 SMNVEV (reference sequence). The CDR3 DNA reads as TGTGCCAGCAGTTCCTCCGGGTTGTTTGGCTACACCTTC. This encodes CASSSSGLFGYTF.

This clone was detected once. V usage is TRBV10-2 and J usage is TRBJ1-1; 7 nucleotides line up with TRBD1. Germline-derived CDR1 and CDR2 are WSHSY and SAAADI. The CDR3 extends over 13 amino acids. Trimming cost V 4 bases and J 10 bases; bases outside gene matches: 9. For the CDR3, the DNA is TGCGCCAGCAGTGCGGAACCGAGGGGGCCAGCTTTCTTT. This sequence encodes CASSAEPRGPAFF.

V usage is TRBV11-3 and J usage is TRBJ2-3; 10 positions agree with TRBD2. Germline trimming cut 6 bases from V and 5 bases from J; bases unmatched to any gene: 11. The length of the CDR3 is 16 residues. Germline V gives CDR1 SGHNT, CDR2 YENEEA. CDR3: CASRGGEREGIDTQYF. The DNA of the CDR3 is TGTGCCAGCAGGGGGGGTGAGCGGGAGGGTATAGATACGCAGTATTTT.

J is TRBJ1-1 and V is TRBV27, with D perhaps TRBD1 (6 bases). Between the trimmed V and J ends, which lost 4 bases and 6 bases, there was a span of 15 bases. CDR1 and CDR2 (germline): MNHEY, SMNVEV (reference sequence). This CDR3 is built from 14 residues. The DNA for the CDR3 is TGTGCCAGCAGTTCAGACAGGACGGTCGCTGAAGCTTTCTTT. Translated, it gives CASSSDRTVAEAFF.

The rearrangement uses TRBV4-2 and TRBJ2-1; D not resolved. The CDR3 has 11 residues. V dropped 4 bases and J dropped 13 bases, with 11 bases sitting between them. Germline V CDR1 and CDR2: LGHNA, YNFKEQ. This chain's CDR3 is CASSLGREQFF. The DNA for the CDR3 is TGTGCCAGCAGCCTTGGAAGGGAACAGTTCTTC.

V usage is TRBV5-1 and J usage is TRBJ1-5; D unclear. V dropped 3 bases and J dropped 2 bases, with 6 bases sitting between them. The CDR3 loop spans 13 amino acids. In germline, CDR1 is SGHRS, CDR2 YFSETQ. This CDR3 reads CASSSPRNQPQHF. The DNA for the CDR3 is TGCGCCAGCAGCTCCCCGCGCAATCAGCCCCAGCATTTT.

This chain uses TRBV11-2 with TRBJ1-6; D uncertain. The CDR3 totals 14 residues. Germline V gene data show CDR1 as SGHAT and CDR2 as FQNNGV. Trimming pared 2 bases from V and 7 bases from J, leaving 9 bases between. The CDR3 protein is CASSLSWINSPLHF. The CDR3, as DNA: TGTGCCAGCAGCTTAAGTTGGATCAATTCACCCCTCCACTTT.